This TCR beta chain was sequenced for a study of cytomegalovirus exposure and HLA in healthy donors. V lost 0 bases to trimming and J lost 5 bases, with 13 bases between them. The CDR3 runs 15 residues. CDR1 is LGHNA and CDR2 is YNFKEQ in the germline V gene. Details on this clone: Its cognate antigen is unknown.

Study-level points and caveats: TCR beta sequences reportedly predicted most subjects' HLA-A and HLA-B alleles accurately.

13 Jbeta primers and 60 Vbeta primers were used for the PCR. Sequencing used immunoSEQ multiplex PCR; TCRdb keeps in-frame clones, though not all of them. The sample lists about 150,000 clones; over 70% were seen once. The V and J genes are TRBV4-2 and TRBJ1-1; D call uncertain. This TCR was recovered from a woman aged 25 to 39 in good health and CMV-seropositive. Sequencing was carried out using PBMCs. The CDR3 is CASSQDPVTGTEAFF. The CDR3 DNA is TGTGCCAGCAGCCAAGATCCGGTTACGGGAACTGAAGCTTTCTTT.